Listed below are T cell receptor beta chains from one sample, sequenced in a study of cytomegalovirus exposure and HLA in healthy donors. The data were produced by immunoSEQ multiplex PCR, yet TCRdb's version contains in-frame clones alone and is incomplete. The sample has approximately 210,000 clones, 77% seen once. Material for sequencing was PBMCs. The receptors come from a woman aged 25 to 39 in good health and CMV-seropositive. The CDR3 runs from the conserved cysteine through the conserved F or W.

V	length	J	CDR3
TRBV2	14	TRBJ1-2	CATNVGQANYGYTF
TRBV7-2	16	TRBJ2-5	CASSSLAGGLTETQYF
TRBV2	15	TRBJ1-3	CASSADRNSGNTIYF
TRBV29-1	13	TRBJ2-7	CSVEGNRAYEQYF
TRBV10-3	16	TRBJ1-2	CAISESPGQVLYGYTF
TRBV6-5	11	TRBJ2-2	CASSRHRGAVF
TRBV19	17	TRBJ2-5	CASSTGSGARMQETQYF
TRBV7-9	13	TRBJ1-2	CASSLRDGRSDTF
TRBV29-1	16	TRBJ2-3	CSVEGSTGTSTDTQYF
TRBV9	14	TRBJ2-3	CASSVGPPPDTQYF
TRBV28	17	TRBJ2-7	CASSLLPGVGRTYEQYF
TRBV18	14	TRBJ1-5	CASSPSGQIFPQHF
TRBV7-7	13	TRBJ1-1	CASSLDRDTEAFF
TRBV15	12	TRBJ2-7	CATSADRGEQYF
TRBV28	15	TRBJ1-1	CASSLRTGGFTEAFF
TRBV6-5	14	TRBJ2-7	CASSRSGSSYEQYF
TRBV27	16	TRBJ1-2	CASSAARRGLDYGYTF
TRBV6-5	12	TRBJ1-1	CASSRLGTEAFF
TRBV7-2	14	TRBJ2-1	CASSSRQGSDEQFF
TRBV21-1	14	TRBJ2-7	CASSYGQGRYEQYF
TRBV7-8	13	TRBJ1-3	CASSPTNRNTIYF
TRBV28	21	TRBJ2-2	CASSLASLFGTSGRGTGELFF
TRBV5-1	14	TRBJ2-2	CASTASPNTGELFF
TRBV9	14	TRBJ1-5	CASSLNDRLQPQHF
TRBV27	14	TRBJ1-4	CASSEWGRDEKLFF
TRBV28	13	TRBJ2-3	CASSNQGADTQYF
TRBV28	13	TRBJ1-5	CASRMDSYQPQHF
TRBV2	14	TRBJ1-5	CASSEQGAYQPQHF
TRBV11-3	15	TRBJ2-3	CASSRRGISTDTQYF
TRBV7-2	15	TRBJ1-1	CASSLVPGQNTEAFF
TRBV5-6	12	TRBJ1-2	CASSLLLYGYTF
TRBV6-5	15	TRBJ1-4	CASSYSTGTAEKLFF
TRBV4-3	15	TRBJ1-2	CASSHVGAINYGYTF
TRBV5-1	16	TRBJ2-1	CASSVTGDASYNEQFF
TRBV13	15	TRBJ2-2	CASSPFTRYTGELFF
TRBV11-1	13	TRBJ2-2	CASSFVVSGELFF
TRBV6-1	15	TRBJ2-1	CASSFRDNSYNEQFF
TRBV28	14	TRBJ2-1	CASGQGSHYNEQFF
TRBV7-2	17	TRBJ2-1	CASSGATSGGTYNEQFF
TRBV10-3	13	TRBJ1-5	CAIRGLGNQPQHF
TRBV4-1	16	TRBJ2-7	CASSQVGTSHRYEQYF
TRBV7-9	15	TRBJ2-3	CASSFPRASTDTQYF
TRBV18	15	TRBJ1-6	CASSPPGQGDSPLHF
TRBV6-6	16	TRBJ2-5	CASSYSGGGQGETQYF
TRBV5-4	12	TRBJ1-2	CASSFNRRGYTF